This T cell receptor beta chain was recovered during a study of CD8 T cells in ankylosing spondylitis. Study outcomes and limitations: In ankylosing spondylitis patients, matched synovial fluid reportedly showed significant enrichment of disease-linked clones. A motif of eight or nine highly homologous TCR beta variants was seen as apparently characteristic of ankylosing spondylitis blood.

Per germline, CDR1 MNHNY and CDR2 SVGAGI (reference sequence). V dropped 6 bases and J dropped 8 bases, with 8 bases sitting between them. The CDR3 runs to 11 residues. Library preparation for TCR beta used quantitative 5'-RACE with molecular barcodes. In TCRdb, the 5' RACE reads were re-called with MiXCR into one record per CDR3 protein. The sample comprises around 210,000 distinct CDR3 sequences, approximately 8% of which are singletons, and 4% to 5.5% rests with the top ten. There are many counts of this clonotype. As yet, its antigen is unknown. The sample was blood, either unsorted or a sorted T cell fraction (not recorded which). The receptor was isolated from a female donor with ankylosing spondylitis or in good health (not recorded which). The chain recombines TRBV6-6 with TRBJ2-4; tentatively, D is TRBD1 (6 bases). The CDR3 DNA sequence: TGTGCCAGCAGATACAGGGACATTCAGTACTTC. Protein product: CASRYRDIQYF.